Given below is one T cell receptor beta chain in context. Its matching antigen is unknown. The record originates from a study of T cell responses to AZD1222 COVID-19 vaccine. General observations from the study: Clonal diversity may have been underestimated in mostly white British donors. CD4 TCRs associated with vaccination spanned spike, dominating at 160-218 and 743-854. Reportedly, nearly half of unique spike TCRs recognized epitopes outside B.1.351/B.1.1.7 mutations.

Germline V gene sequence: CDR1 LGHNA, CDR2 YSLEER. V trimming: 3 bases; J trimming: 5 bases; junction bases outside the gene matches: 16. The CDR3 contains 18 residues. Clones were read by immunoSEQ multiplex PCR, and TCRdb kept only the in-frame ones, dropping some. This table holds roughly 140,000 clones, around nine tenths found once. The TCR sequence derives from an adult in good health. Source: peripheral blood, taken on day 0 of AZD1222 vaccination. The rearrangement joins TRBV4-3 to TRBJ1-1, with 9 bases aligning to TRBD1. The CDR3 DNA is TGCGCCAGCAGCCAGGACCGGGACAGGGTGCGGAGGGAAACTGAAGCTTTCTTT. Amino acids: CASSQDRDRVRRETEAFF.